The 9 T cell receptor beta chains below come from one sample, sequenced in a study of T cell responses to AZD1222 COVID-19 vaccine. Profiling relied on immunoSEQ multiplex PCR, and the TCRdb table lists in-frame clones only, not all of them. The sample lists under 200,000 clones, 90% to 95% occurring once. The sample consisted of peripheral blood, taken 28 days after the second dose of the MenACWY control vaccine. These receptors were collected from an adult who received the MenACWY meningococcal vaccine as a control.

The chain uses TRBV9 and TRBJ2-1; no reliable D call. The CDR3 spans 15 residues. Germline V CDR1 and CDR2: SGDLS, YYNGEE. Trimming shortened V by 6 bases and J by 2 bases, and 15 bases separated the two germline ends. The CDR3 DNA follows: TGTGCCAGCAACTTGGACCCAGGAACCTACAATGAGCAGTTCTTC. Protein: CASNLDPGTYNEQFF.

This chain links TRBV19 with TRBJ1-5; D possibly corresponds to TRBD1 (6 bases). With 4 bases removed from V and 3 bases from J, the gap between germline ends came to 13 bases. Per the germline V gene, CDR1 is LNHDA and CDR2 is SQIVND (reference sequence). The CDR3 sequence is 15 residues long. In nucleotides, the CDR3 is TGTGCCAGTAGTACCTATACAGGGTTCAATCAGCCCCAGCATTTT. Translated: CASSTYTGFNQPQHF.

As DNA, the CDR3 is TGCAGCGTTGAAGCGTTAAGGTCAAACAATGAGCAGTTCTTC. Its translation: CSVEALRSNNEQFF. This sequence joins TRBV29-1 and TRBJ2-1; D call uncertain. Between the trimmed V and J ends, which lost 1 base and 5 bases, there was a span of 12 bases. The germline gives CDR1 SQVTM, CDR2 ANQGSEA. This CDR3 has 14 amino acids.

This sequence joins TRBV7-9 and TRBJ1-1; perhaps TRBD1 as D (5 bases). The germline V and J ends were trimmed by 7 bases and 3 bases, with 15 bases remaining between them. Germline V lookup: CDR1 SEHNR, CDR2 FQNEAQ (reference sequence). CDR3 length equals 14 residues. CDR3: CASTRGGAHTEAFF. The DNA for the CDR3 is TGTGCCAGCACCCGGGGAGGGGCACACACTGAAGCTTTCTTT.

The rearrangement joins TRBV23-1 to TRBJ1-2; D is unresolved. TRBV23-1 is recorded as an ORF, its role being uncertain. The length of the CDR3 is 16 residues. The V end was cut by 0 bases, the J end by 1 base, with 12 bases between. The CDR3 protein is CASSQSAQVFNYGYTF. DNA for the CDR3: TGCGCCAGCAGTCAATCAGCCCAGGTGTTTAACTATGGCTACACCTTC.

The V gene is TRBV6-5, the J gene TRBJ2-5, with D possibly being TRBD1 (6 bases). The CDR3 length is 14 residues. Per the germline V gene, CDR1 is MNHEY and CDR2 is SVGAGI. Trimming shortened V by 2 bases and J by 5 bases, and 12 bases separated the two germline ends. The CDR3 DNA reads as TGTGCCAGCAGTTACCTGGGGGCTCGGGAGACCCAGTACTTC. Protein sequence: CASSYLGARETQYF.

The chain joins TRBV7-2 to TRBJ2-7; tentative D call: TRBD1 (5 bases). Looked up from germline, CDR1 is SGHTA and CDR2 is FQGNSA. The CDR3 loop spans 14 amino acids. The V end lost 2 bases, the J end lost 4 bases, and 12 bases lay between the germline ends. Written as DNA, the CDR3 is TGTGCCAGCAGCTTAATCGACAGCTATTACGAGCAGTACTTC. It yields the protein CASSLIDSYYEQYF.

This clone was recorded once. The chain carries TRBV27 and TRBJ2-2; D remains ambiguous. The ends were cut back, 8 bases at V and 5 bases at J, with 12 bases in the middle. CDR3 length equals 13 residues. CDR1 is MNHEY and CDR2 is SMNVEV in the germline V gene (reference sequence). The CDR3 sequence is CASAEIRTGELFF. DNA for the CDR3: TGTGCCAGCGCGGAAATCAGGACCGGGGAGCTGTTTTTT.

V gene TRBV7-9 combines with J gene TRBJ2-7; 8 nucleotides match TRBD2. Germline CDR1 SEHNR, CDR2 FQNEAQ (reference sequence). CDR3 size: 15 residues. V shed 4 bases and J 6 bases; nucleotides not matched to a gene: 11. The CDR3 sequence: CASSYGVAGRSEQYF. As DNA, the CDR3 is TGTGCCAGCAGCTACGGGGTAGCGGGAAGAAGCGAGCAGTACTTC.